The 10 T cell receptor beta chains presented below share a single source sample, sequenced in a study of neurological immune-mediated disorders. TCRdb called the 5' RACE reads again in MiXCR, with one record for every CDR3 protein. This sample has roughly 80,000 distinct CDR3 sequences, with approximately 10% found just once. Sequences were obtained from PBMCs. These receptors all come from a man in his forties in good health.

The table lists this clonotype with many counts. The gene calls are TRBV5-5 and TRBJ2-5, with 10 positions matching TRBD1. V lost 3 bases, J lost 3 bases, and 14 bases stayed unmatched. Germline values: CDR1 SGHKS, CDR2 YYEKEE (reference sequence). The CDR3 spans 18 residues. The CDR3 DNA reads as TGTGCCAGCAGCTCGAGGGCGTGGACAGGGGGTGGCGAAGAGACCCAGTACTTC. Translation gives CASSSRAWTGGGEETQYF.

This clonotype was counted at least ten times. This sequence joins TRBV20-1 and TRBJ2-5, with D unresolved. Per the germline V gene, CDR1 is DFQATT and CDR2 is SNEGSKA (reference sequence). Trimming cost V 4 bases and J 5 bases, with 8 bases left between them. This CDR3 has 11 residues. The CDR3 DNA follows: TGCAGTGCTATAAAATCGGAGACCCAGTACTTC. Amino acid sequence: CSAIKSETQYF.

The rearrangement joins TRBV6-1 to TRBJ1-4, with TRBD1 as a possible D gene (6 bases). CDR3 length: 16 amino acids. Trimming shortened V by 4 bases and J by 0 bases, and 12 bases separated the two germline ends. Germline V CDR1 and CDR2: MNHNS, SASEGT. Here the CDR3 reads CASSADRTSTNEKLFF. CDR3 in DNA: TGTGCCAGCAGTGCCGACAGGACTTCAACTAATGAAAAACTGTTTTTT.

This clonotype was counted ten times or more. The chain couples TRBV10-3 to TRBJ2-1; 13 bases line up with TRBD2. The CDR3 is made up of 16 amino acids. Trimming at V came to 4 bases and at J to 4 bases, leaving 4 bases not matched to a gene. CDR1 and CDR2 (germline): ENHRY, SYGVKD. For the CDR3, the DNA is TGTGCCATCAGTGGGACTAGCGGGAGCGCTTACAATGAGCAGTTCTTC. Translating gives CAISGTSGSAYNEQFF.

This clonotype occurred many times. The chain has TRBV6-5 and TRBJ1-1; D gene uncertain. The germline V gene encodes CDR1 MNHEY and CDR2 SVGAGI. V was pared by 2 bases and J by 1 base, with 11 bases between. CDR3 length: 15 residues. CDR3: CASSYSPGQNTEAFF. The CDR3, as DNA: TGTGCCAGCAGTTACAGTCCAGGCCAGAACACTGAAGCTTTCTTT.

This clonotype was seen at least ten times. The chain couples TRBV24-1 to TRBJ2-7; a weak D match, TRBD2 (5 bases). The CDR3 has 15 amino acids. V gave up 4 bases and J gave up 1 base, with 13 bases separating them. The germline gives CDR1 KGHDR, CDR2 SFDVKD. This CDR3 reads CATSDLGGGSYEQYF. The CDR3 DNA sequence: TGTGCCACCAGTGACCTGGGTGGAGGTTCCTACGAGCAGTACTTC.

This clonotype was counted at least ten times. The CDR3, as DNA: TGCAGCGCCTTATCCCTACAGGGTCACTATGGCTACACCTTC. The encoded protein is CSALSLQGHYGYTF. The chain joins TRBV29-1 to TRBJ1-2, with a tentative D call TRBD1 (6 bases). Germline V gene sequence: CDR1 SQVTM, CDR2 ANQGSEA. This CDR3 has 14 amino acids. With 7 bases removed from V and 3 bases from J, the gap between germline ends came to 18 bases.

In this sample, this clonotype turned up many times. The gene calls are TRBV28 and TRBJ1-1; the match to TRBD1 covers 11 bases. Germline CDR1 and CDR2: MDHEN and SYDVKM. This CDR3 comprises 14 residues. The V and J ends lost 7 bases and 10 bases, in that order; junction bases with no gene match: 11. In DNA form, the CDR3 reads TGTGCCAGCATCTCGGGACAGGGGGTGGGTGGAGCTTTCTTT. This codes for CASISGQGVGGAFF.

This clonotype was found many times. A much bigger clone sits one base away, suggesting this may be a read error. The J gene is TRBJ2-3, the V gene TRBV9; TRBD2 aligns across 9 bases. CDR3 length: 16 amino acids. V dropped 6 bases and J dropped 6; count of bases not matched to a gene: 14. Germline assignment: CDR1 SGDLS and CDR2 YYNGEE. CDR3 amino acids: CASNGPGSGGPDTQYF. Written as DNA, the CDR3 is TGTGCCAGCAACGGCCCCGGTAGCGGGGGCCCGGATACGCAGTATTTT.

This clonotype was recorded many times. The DNA for the CDR3 is TGTGCCAGCAGTTCGTCTTCTAGGGTGGGGACCTACGAGCAGTACTTC. Translating gives CASSSSSRVGTYEQYF. This chain joins TRBV27 and TRBJ2-7; D ambiguous. With 4 bases removed from V and 2 bases from J, the gap between germline ends came to 18 bases. The CDR3 totals 16 residues. The germline V gene encodes CDR1 MNHEY and CDR2 SMNVEV (reference sequence).